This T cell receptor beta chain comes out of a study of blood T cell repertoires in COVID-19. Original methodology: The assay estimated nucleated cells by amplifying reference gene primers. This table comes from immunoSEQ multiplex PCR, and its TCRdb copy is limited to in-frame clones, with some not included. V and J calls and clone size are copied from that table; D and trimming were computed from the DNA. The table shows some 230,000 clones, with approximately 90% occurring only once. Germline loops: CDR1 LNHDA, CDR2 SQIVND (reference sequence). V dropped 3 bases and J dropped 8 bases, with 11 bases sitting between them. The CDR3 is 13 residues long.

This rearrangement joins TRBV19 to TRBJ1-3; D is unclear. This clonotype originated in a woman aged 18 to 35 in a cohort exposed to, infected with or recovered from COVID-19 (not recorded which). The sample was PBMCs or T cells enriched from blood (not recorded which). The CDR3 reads CASSILRADTIYF. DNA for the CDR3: TGTGCCAGTAGTATTTTGCGGGCGGACACCATATATTTT. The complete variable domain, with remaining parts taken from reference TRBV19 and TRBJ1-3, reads DGGITQSPKYLFRKEGQNVTLSCEQNLNHDAMYWYRQDPGQGLRLIYYSQIVNDFQKGDIAEGYSVSREKKESFPLTVTSAQKNPTAFYLCASSILRADTIYFGEGSWLTVV.